Listed here are 18 T cell receptor beta chains from one sample, sequenced in a study of CD8+ T cells in alopecia areata (dated by TCRdb to 2017 to 2018). This specimen's treatment or condition label, per the study, means: oral pan-JAK inhibitor, 5-10 mg twice daily. The library came from the immunoSEQ multiplex PCR assay. To provide template for TCR sequencing, every sample had RNA extracted and reverse transcribed into cDNA. This immuneACCESS table, as held by TCRdb, lists in-frame sequences with V and J called but not all clones. Of the missing ones, under half trace to an unresolved V gene in checked studies; the others have no known cause. The sample data list a few hundred thousand clones, and 30% to 40% of these were observed just once. The top ten clonotypes cover 0.4% to 0.55% of the sample. Here the sequenced sample was CD4+ T cells sorted from blood, taken around week 31, from a patient treated with tofacitinib. These receptors were obtained from a human donor with alopecia areata.

This clone was counted many times. This chain connects TRBV14 to TRBJ2-3, with D tentatively TRBD1 or TRBD2 (5 bases each). The germline gives CDR1 SGHDN, CDR2 FVKESK. CDR3 length equals 14 residues. V lost 4 bases to trimming and J lost 8 bases, with 16 bases between them. DNA for the CDR3: TGTGCCAGCAGCCCTGGGACCGCACGGGGTACGCAGTATTTT. Protein product: CASSPGTARGTQYF.

The rearrangement joins TRBV4-1 to TRBJ2-1; 10 nucleotides align to TRBD1. Trimming at V came to 0 bases and at J to 5 bases, leaving 4 bases not matched to a gene. This CDR3 contains 16 residues. Germline lookup yields CDR1 MGHRA and CDR2 YSYEKL. The CDR3 nucleotides are TGCGCCAGCAGCCAAGATGGACAGGGGGGGCACAATGAGCAGTTCTTC. Translation gives CASSQDGQGGHNEQFF.

The chain combines TRBV5-1 with TRBJ2-7; D gene uncertain. Deletions cut 0 bases from V and 7 bases from J, with 17 bases between. Germline CDR1 and CDR2: SGHRS and YFSETQ. The CDR3 covers 15 residues. CDR3 bases: TGCGCCAGCAGCTTGGGTGGCACAGCTAAAAGGGAGCAGTACTTC. This codes for CASSLGGTAKREQYF.

J is TRBJ1-1 and V is TRBV30; D remains ambiguous. V was pared by 5 bases and J by 5 bases, with 15 bases between. The V gene's germline CDR1 is GTSNPN and CDR2 SVGIG (reference sequence). The CDR3 runs to 13 residues. CDR3 sequence: CAWELGSGTEAFF. Here the CDR3 DNA reads TGTGCCTGGGAACTGGGTTCGGGGACTGAAGCTTTCTTT. Full variable domain (rest looked up from reference TRBV30 and TRBJ1-1): SQTIHQWPATLVQPVGSPLSLECTVEGTSNPNLYWYRQAAGRGLQLLFYSVGIGQISSEVPQNLSASRPQDRQFILSSKKLLLSDSGFYLCAWELGSGTEAFFGQGTRLTVV.

In this sample, this clone turned up once. The same CDR3 arises from other DNA sequences in this sample as well. The chain links TRBV29-1 to TRBJ2-7; 7 bases match TRBD2. Germline V gene sequence: CDR1 SQVTM, CDR2 ANQGSEA. Trimming at V came to 4 bases and at J to 0 bases, leaving 0 bases not matched to a gene. CDR3 size: 12 residues. This CDR3 reads CSVGTSSYEQYF. The CDR3, as DNA: TGCAGCGTTGGGACTAGCTCCTACGAGCAGTACTTC.

The chain combines TRBV2 with TRBJ2-6; D ambiguous. Germline assignment: CDR1 SNHLY and CDR2 FYNNEI. The V gene lost 11 bases and the J gene lost 2 bases, with 19 bases spanning the gap. This CDR3 region has 16 residues. DNA for the CDR3: TGTGCCGCCCGCGCCGGCCCGGTCACTGGGGCCAACGTCCTGACTTTC. Its protein product is CAARAGPVTGANVLTF.

V usage is TRBV4-1 and J usage is TRBJ2-3; TRBD2 aligns across 15 bases. The V and J ends lost 0 bases and 6 bases, in that order; junction bases with no gene match: 13. The CDR3 spans 20 residues. CDR1 is MGHRA, CDR2 YSYEKL, per germline. The CDR3 reads CASSQEPQGGLAGGRDTQYF. The CDR3 nucleotides are TGCGCCAGCAGCCAAGAACCCCAAGGGGGACTAGCGGGAGGAAGGGATACGCAGTATTTT.

A single count supports this clone. This chain joins TRBV30 and TRBJ1-1, with D possibly TRBD1 on 5 matching bases. The V gene's germline CDR1 is GTSNPN and CDR2 SVGIG (reference sequence). The CDR3 extends over 13 amino acids. Trimming took off 4 bases at V and 4 bases at J, with 13 bases between the two ends. The DNA of the CDR3 is TGTGCCTGGAAATCGAGGGGTGGCACTGAAGCTTTCTTT. This codes for CAWKSRGGTEAFF.

The chain carries TRBV7-9 and TRBJ2-1; 10 bases line up with TRBD2. V was clipped by 5 bases and J by 1 base; unmatched bases: 5. The length of the CDR3 is 16 residues. Germline V lookup: CDR1 SEHNR, CDR2 FQNEAQ (reference sequence). DNA for the CDR3: TGTGCCAGCAGCCCCTTAGCGGGAGGTTCCTACAATGAGCAGTTCTTC. The encoded protein is CASSPLAGGSYNEQFF. Full variable domain (remainder filled in from reference TRBV7-9 and TRBJ2-1): DTGVSQNPRHKITKRGQNVTFRCDPISEHNRLYWYRQTLGQGPEFLTYFQNEAQLEKSRLLSDRFSAERPKGSFSTLEIQRTEQGDSAMYLCASSPLAGGSYNEQFFGPGTRLTVL.

The genes are TRBV7-8 and TRBJ1-5; the D is unclear. The CDR3 contains 16 residues. Trimming took 4 bases from V and 0 from J, leaving 13 bases between them. The germline CDR1 and CDR2 sequences are SGHVS and FQNEAQ. The CDR3 region has the DNA TGTGCCAGCAGCTATCAGAGAATCAATAGCAATCAGCCCCAGCATTTT. It translates to CASSYQRINSNQPQHF.

This sequence joins TRBV25-1 and TRBJ1-6; the D gene is possibly TRBD1 (6 bases). In germline, CDR1 is MGHDK, CDR2 SYGVNS. Trimming removed 6 bases from V and 8 bases from J, with 11 bases in between. This CDR3 contains 13 residues. DNA for the CDR3: TGTGCCAGCAGGCAACACAGGGATTCACCCCTCCACTTT. This gives the protein CASRQHRDSPLHF. The whole variable domain, remainder taken from reference TRBV25-1 and TRBJ1-6, is EADIYQTPRYLVIGTGKKITLECSQTMGHDKMYWYQQDPGMELHLIHYSYGVNSTEKGDLSSESTVSRIRTEHFPLTLESARPSHTSQYLCASRQHRDSPLHFGNGTRLTVT.

In its sample, this clone was seen a few times. V gene TRBV6-5 combines with J gene TRBJ2-1, with D tentatively TRBD2 (6 bases). V was trimmed by 7 bases and J by 10 bases, leaving 17 bases between them. The CDR3 contains 13 residues. Germline lookup yields CDR1 MNHEY and CDR2 SVGAGI. This CDR3 reads CASNPRGAGEQFF. The CDR3 DNA follows: TGTGCCAGCAACCCGCGGGGTGCGGGCGAGCAGTTCTTC.

The rearrangement links TRBV5-8 to TRBJ2-7, with TRBD1 matching 8 bases. V trimming: 4 bases; J trimming: 2 bases; junction bases outside the gene matches: 2. The CDR3 spans 13 residues. In germline, CDR1 is SGHTS, CDR2 YDEGEE. CDR3 nucleotides: TGTGCCAGCAGCCGGACAGGGCCCTACGAGCAGTACTTC. As protein: CASSRTGPYEQYF.

In its sample, this clone was seen a few times. The chain employs TRBV4-1 and TRBJ1-3, with 9 positions matching TRBD1. Trimming cost V 5 bases and J 11 bases; bases outside gene matches: 7. The CDR3 extends over 13 amino acids. Looked up from germline, CDR1 is MGHRA and CDR2 is YSYEKL. CDR3 in amino acids: CASSSRTGDAIYF. The DNA for the CDR3 is TGCGCCAGCAGCAGTCGGACAGGGGACGCCATATATTTT.

The chain employs TRBV21-1 and TRBJ2-1; the table calls TRBD1, which could not be checked here. TRBV21-1 is a recognized pseudogene. CDR3 size: 12 residues. The CDR3 DNA sequence: TGTGCCAGCAGAAGACAGTACAATGAGCAGTTCTTC. The encoded protein is CASRRQYNEQFF.

This clone turned up a few times. Germline and junction disagree at one end, which may indicate a read error. J is TRBJ1-1 and V is TRBV2, with a tentative D call TRBD1 (5 bases). The CDR3 has 12 residues. Germline V lookup: CDR1 SNHLY, CDR2 FYNNEI. Here the CDR3 DNA reads TGTGCCAGCAGTGGGTCAGGGACTGGAGCTTTCTTT. It encodes CASSGSGTGAFF. Using reference TRBV2 and TRBJ1-1 for the parts outside the CDR3, the full variable domain is EPEVTQTPSHQVTQMGQEVILRCVPISNHLYFYWYRQILGQKVEFLVSFYNNEISEKSEIFDDQFSVERPDGSNFTLKIRSTKLEDSAMYFCASSGSGTGAFFGQGTRLTVV.

V gene TRBV5-1 combines with J gene TRBJ2-1, with D uncertain. This CDR3 has 14 residues. The germline gives CDR1 SGHRS, CDR2 YFSETQ. The V end was cut by 1 base, the J end by 2 bases, with 7 bases between. CDR3 residues: CASSLNTAYNEQFF. The DNA of the CDR3 is TGCGCCAGCAGCTTGAATACAGCCTACAATGAGCAGTTCTTC.

The CDR3 coding sequence is TGTGCCTGGAGTGTACTTCAGGGGAACACTGAAGCTTTCTTT. As protein: CAWSVLQGNTEAFF. V usage is TRBV30 and J usage is TRBJ1-1; D is possibly TRBD1 (5 bases). The CDR3 has 14 amino acids. In germline, CDR1 is GTSNPN, CDR2 SVGIG (reference sequence). The V end was cut by 0 bases, the J end by 1 base, with 9 bases between.